These T cell receptor beta chains were read from a single sample in a study of Graves' ophthalmopathy and Graves' hyperthyroidism. TCRdb re-called the multiplex PCR reads with MiXCR, one entry per CDR3 protein. Among over 650,000 distinct CDR3 sequences listed, about 41% were seen once. Sample: peripheral blood. The receptors here all came from an adult man with Graves' ophthalmopathy. Each CDR3 is given with its conserved first and last residue. The order of the fields is CDR3 length, J gene, clone size, V gene, D gene, CDR3 DNA, CDR3 protein. The D gene is left open where the match is weak. A clone size is listed for some rows: how often the clone was seen (once, few, many), or a class if it is expanded.

>15|TRBJ1-4|many|TRBV5-6|.
TGTGCCAGCAGTTACGTTGTCGGGGGTAATGAAAAACTGTTTTTT
CASSYVVGGNEKLFF
>15|TRBJ2-2|few|TRBV6-6|.
TGTGCCAGCAGTTACTCTAGGAGCCAAACCGGGGAGCTGTTTTTT
CASSYSRSQTGELFF
>15|TRBJ2-1|few|TRBV2|TRBD2
TGTGCCAGCAGTGGGACTAGCGGGAGTATGAATGAGCAGTTCTTC
CASSGTSGSMNEQFF
>13|TRBJ1-6|.|TRBV9|.
TGTGCCAGCAGCCTCAACAGGGTTTCACCCCTCCACTTT
CASSLNRVSPLHF
>16|TRBJ2-2|few|TRBV7-2|TRBD2
TGTGCCAGCAGCCCAGCACTAGCGGGGAACACCGGGGAGCTGTTTTTT
CASSPALAGNTGELFF
>11|TRBJ2-1|few|TRBV29-1|.
TGCAGCGTTGTAGACCCGGATGAGCAGTTCTTC
CSVVDPDEQFF
>13|TRBJ2-7|many|TRBV5-1|.
TGCGCCAGCAGCTCCCCAAGCTCCTACGAGCAGTACTTC
CASSSPSSYEQYF
>13|TRBJ2-7|.|TRBV12-5|.
TGTGCTAGTGGTTTGGGCGGCGGGGACGAGCAGTACTTC
CASGLGGGDEQYF
>13|TRBJ2-5|.|TRBV29-1|.
TGCAGCTTGTCGAGTAAGGCAGAAGAGACCCAGTACTTC
CSLSSKAEETQYF
>14|TRBJ2-5|.|TRBV6-5|.
TGTGCCAGCAGTGGAGGACGGTCCCAAGGGACCCAGTACTTC
CASSGGRSQGTQYF
>21|TRBJ1-6|few|TRBV7-8|TRBD1
TGTGCCAGCAGCTTAGCGTCCACAGGGGGCGCGGGGAGCTCCTATAATTCACCCCTCCACTTT
CASSLASTGGAGSSYNSPLHF
>13|TRBJ1-1|.|TRBV7-2|.
TGTGCCAGCAGTCAGAGTGGGGGTACTGAAGCTTTCTTT
CASSQSGGTEAFF
>11|TRBJ1-1|few|TRBV20-1|.
TGCAGTGCTAGAGATAGAGGGAAAGCTTTCTTT
CSARDRGKAFF
>15|TRBJ1-5|many|TRBV12-3/TRBV12-4|.
TGTGCCAGCAGTTTAGTATCCGGCGGGGCCCAGCCCCAGCATTTT
CASSLVSGGAQPQHF
>14|TRBJ2-5|many|TRBV27|TRBD2
TGTGCCAGCAGTTTGACTAGCGGGACGAAGACCCAGTACTTC
CASSLTSGTKTQYF
>15|TRBJ2-7|.|TRBV5-1|TRBD1
TGCGCCAGCAGCTTGAGTCAGGGGGCGACCTACGAGCAGTACTTC
CASSLSQGATYEQYF
>14|TRBJ1-5|.|TRBV10-3|.
TGTGCCATCACCGCGACTAATAGCAATCAGCCCCAGCATTTT
CAITATNSNQPQHF
>15|TRBJ1-1|.|TRBV4-1|.
TGCGCCAGCAGCCAATTTGGAGAAACGAACACTGAAGCTTTCTTT
CASSQFGETNTEAFF
>15|TRBJ1-2|.|TRBV4-3|.
TGCGCCAGCAGCCAAGGTACGGCAGGGAGGAATGGCTACACCTTC
CASSQGTAGRNGYTF
>14|TRBJ1-4|.|TRBV19|.
.
CASTGTGLMKNCFF
>15|TRBJ2-7|.|TRBV20-1|.
TGCAGTGCTTTGCAGGTATTTCAAGGAGCCTACGAGCAGTACTTC
CSALQVFQGAYEQYF
>14|TRBJ1-1|many|TRBV5-1|TRBD1
TGCGCCAGCAGCCACTTAACCGGGACAGGTGAAGCTTTCTTT
CASSHLTGTGEAFF
>14|TRBJ2-7|few|TRBV7-9|TRBD2
TGTGCCAGCAGGGCGGGAGGTAGCTCCTACGAGCAGTACTTC
CASRAGGSSYEQYF
>15|TRBJ1-2|many|TRBV7-9|TRBD1
TGTGCCAGCAGCTTACAAACGGGACAGGGCGATGGCTACACCTTC
CASSLQTGQGDGYTF
>14|TRBJ1-1|many|TRBV25-1|.
TGTGCCAGCAGTCCCCAGGAGGGCGGTCCTGAAGCTTTCTTT
CASSPQEGGPEAFF
>12|TRBJ1-4|many|TRBV3-1|.
TGTGCCAGCGAAGGGGCGAATGAAAAACTGTTTTTT
CASEGANEKLFF
>12|TRBJ2-5|many|TRBV20-1|.
TGCAGTGCTAGCCACTTAGGGGAGACCCAGTACTTC
CSASHLGETQYF
>16|TRBJ1-4|once|TRBV7-2|TRBD1
TGTGCCAGCAGGCGAGGGACCGGGACAGGGGTTGAAAAACTGTTTTTT
CASRRGTGTGVEKLFF
>16|TRBJ1-2|many|TRBV6-1|.
TGTGCCAGCAGTGAGCGAAGGGTCCTCAAGAACTATGGCTACACCTTC
CASSERRVLKNYGYTF
>16|TRBJ1-3|.|TRBV7-3|.
TGTGCCAGCAGCGCATTTGGGGGTTTCATTGGAAACACCATATATTTT
CASSAFGGFIGNTIYF
>14|TRBJ2-3|.|TRBV9|TRBD2
TGTGCCAGCAGCCGGGGCGGGGGGGGAAATACGCAGTATTTT
CASSRGGGGNTQYF
>15|TRBJ2-5|.|TRBV2|.
TGTGCCAGCAGCCGCGCTACAGGGTTTGTTGAGACCCAGTACTTC
CASSRATGFVETQYF
>16|TRBJ1-5|.|TRBV19|TRBD1
TGTGCCAGTAGTATCTTTCGGGACAGGGACCGGCAGCCCCAGCATTTT
CASSIFRDRDRQPQHF
>14|TRBJ2-5|.|TRBV29-1|.
TGCAGCGTTGATTGGACGGGGCGGCCCGAGACCCAGTACTTC
CSVDWTGRPETQYF
>14|TRBJ2-5|.|TRBV10-3|TRBD2
TGTGCCATCAGTGAGTCGGGGGGGAGGGAGACCCAGTACTTC
CAISESGGRETQYF
>16|TRBJ1-6|once|TRBV7-8|.
TGTGCCAGCAGTCGGGCGGGCAGGGGTGGCGATTCACCCCTCCACTTT
CASSRAGRGGDSPLHF
>14|TRBJ2-5|few|TRBV2|.
TGTGCCAGCAGTCAGAGGTTGGGCCAAGAGACCCAGTACTTC
CASSQRLGQETQYF
>14|TRBJ2-7|many|TRBV20-1|.
TGCAGTGCTAGAGATCTCGCTAGCTGGTACGAGCAGTACTTC
CSARDLASWYEQYF
>20|TRBJ2-7|.|TRBV5-4|.
TGTGCCAGCAGCTTGGGGTATCGCGGGCCCAATTATTTATCCTCGGGCGAGCAGTACTTC
CASSLGYRGPNYLSSGEQYF
>13|TRBJ1-4|many|TRBV10-3|.
TGTGCCATCAGACCGACCACGGGGGAAAAACTGTTTTTT
CAIRPTTGEKLFF
>15|TRBJ2-7|few|TRBV4-1|.
TGTGCCAGCAGCCAAGATTACAGCTACTCCTACGAGCAGTACTTC
CASSQDYSYSYEQYF
>16|TRBJ1-6|.|TRBV2|.
TGTGCCAGCAGTGAAGAGGCAGGGAGTGGGAATTCACCCCTCCACTTT
CASSEEAGSGNSPLHF
>15|TRBJ1-4|many|TRBV2|.
TGTGCCAGCAGTTACAGACAGGCAACTAATGAAAAACTGTTTTTT
CASSYRQATNEKLFF
>13|TRBJ1-5|many|TRBV19|.
TGTGCCAGTAGTATACACTCCCTGGAGCCCCAGCATTTT
CASSIHSLEPQHF
>13|TRBJ2-2|many|TRBV20-1|.
TGCAGTGCCCCGGGTCTCAACACCGGGGAGCTGTTTTTT
CSAPGLNTGELFF
>15|TRBJ2-7|many|TRBV7-8|.
TGTGCCAGCAGCGTATCGCGGGGGCGCCGGGACGAGCAGTACTTC
CASSVSRGRRDEQYF
>14|TRBJ2-2|many|TRBV29-1|TRBD2
TGCAGCGTTGATTTCGGGAGGTCCTCCGGGGAGCTGTTTTTT
CSVDFGRSSGELFF
>14|TRBJ1-4|many|TRBV11-2|.
TGTGCCAGCAGCTTAGGGTACAGTAATGAAAAACTGTTTTTT
CASSLGYSNEKLFF
>14|TRBJ2-7|many|TRBV7-4|.
TGTGCCAGCAGCTCTCGTTGTGACAACTACGAGCAGTACTTC
CASSSRCDNYEQYF
>12|TRBJ1-2|once|TRBV19|.
TGTGCGGCGGGGAAGACGGACTATGGCTACACCTTC
CAAGKTDYGYTF
>13|TRBJ2-5|many|TRBV20-1|TRBD2
TGCAGTGCCGTGGCGGGGGGGCCGGAGACCCAGTACTTC
CSAVAGGPETQYF
>13|TRBJ2-5|many|TRBV20-1|.
TGCAGTGTAGGCAGTCCGGGTTATGGGACCCAGTACTTC
CSVGSPGYGTQYF